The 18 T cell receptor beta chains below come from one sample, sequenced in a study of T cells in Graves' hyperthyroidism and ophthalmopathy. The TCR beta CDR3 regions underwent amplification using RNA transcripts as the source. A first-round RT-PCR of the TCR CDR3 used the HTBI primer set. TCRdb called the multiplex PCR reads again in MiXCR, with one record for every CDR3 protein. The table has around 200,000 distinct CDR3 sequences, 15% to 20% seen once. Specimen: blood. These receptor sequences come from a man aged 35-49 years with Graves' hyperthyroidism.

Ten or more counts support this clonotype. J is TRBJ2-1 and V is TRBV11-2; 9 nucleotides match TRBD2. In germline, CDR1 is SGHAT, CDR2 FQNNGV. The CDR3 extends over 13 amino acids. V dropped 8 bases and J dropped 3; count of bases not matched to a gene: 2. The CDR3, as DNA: TGTGCCAGCGGGCGGGGGGGCTACAATGAGCAGTTCTTC. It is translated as CASGRGGYNEQFF. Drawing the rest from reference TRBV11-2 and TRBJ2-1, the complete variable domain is EAGVAQSPRYKIIEKRQSVAFWCNPISGHATLYWYQQILGQGPKLLIQFQNNGVVDDSQLPKDRFSAERLKGVDSTLKIQPAKLEDSAVYLCASGRGGYNEQFFGPGTRLTVL.

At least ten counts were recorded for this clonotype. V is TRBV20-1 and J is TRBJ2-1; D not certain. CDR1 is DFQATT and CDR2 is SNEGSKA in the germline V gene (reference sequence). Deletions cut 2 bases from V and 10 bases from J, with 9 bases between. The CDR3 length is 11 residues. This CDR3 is CSARQRHEQFF. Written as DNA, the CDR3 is TGCAGTGCTAGACAGAGGCACGAGCAGTTCTTC.

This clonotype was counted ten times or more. CDR3 in amino acids: CAAWGVGTEAFF. In nucleotides, the CDR3 is TGTGCTGCTTGGGGGGTGGGCACTGAAGCTTTCTTT. This chain links TRBV30 with TRBJ1-1, with D tentatively TRBD1 (5 bases). CDR1 GTSNPN and CDR2 SVGIG come from the germline V gene (reference sequence). The CDR3 runs to 12 residues.

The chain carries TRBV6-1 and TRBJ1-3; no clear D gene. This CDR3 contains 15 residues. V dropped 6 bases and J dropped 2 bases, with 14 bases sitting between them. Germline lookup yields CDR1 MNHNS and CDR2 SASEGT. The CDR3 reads CASSPSSMTGNTIYF. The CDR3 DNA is TGTGCCAGCAGCCCCAGCTCGATGACTGGAAACACCATATATTTT.

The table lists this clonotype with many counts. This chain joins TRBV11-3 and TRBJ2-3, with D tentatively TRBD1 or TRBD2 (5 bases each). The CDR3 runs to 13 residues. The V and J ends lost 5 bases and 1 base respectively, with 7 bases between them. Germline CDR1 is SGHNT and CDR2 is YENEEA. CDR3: CASSVGGTDTQYF. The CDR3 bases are TGTGCCAGCAGCGTGGGGGGCACAGATACGCAGTATTTT. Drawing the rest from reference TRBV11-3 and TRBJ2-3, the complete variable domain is EAGVVQSPRYKIIEKKQPVAFWCNPISGHNTLYWYLQNLGQGPELLIRYENEEAVDDSQLPKDRFSAERLKGVDSTLKIQPAELGDSAVYLCASSVGGTDTQYFGPGTRLTVL.

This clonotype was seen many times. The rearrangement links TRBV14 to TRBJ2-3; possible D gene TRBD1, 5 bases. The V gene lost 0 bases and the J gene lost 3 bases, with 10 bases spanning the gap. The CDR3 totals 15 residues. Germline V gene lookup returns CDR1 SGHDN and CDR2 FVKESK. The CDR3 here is CASSQDVTVTDTQYF. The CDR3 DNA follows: TGTGCCAGCAGCCAAGATGTGACAGTAACAGATACGCAGTATTTT.

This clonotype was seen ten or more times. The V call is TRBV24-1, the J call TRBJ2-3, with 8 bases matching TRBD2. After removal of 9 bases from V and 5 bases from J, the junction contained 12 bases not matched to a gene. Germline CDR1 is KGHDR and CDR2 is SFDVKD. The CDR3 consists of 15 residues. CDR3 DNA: TGTGCCACCCGCCCAGGCGGGGGGACGGTAGATACGCAGTATTTT. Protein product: CATRPGGGTVDTQYF.

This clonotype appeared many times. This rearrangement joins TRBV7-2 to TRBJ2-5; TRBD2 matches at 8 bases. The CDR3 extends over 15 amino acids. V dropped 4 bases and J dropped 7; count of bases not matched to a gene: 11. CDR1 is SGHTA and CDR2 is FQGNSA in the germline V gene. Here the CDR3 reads CASSYISGTLGTQYF. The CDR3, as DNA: TGTGCCAGCAGCTACATTAGCGGGACCCTGGGGACCCAGTACTTC.

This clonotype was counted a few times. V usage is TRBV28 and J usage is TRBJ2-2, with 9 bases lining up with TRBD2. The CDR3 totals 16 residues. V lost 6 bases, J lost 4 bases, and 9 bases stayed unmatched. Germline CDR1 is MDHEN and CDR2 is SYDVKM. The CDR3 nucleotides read TGTGCCAGCAGGCCCTACGCGGGGGGGACCACCGGGGAGCTGTTTTTT. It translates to CASRPYAGGTTGELFF.

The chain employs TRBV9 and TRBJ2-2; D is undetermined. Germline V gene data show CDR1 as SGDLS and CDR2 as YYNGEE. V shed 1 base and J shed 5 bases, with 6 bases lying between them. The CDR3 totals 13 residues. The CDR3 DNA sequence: TGTGCCAGCAGCGTACGGATTACCGGGGAGCTGTTTTTT. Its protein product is CASSVRITGELFF.

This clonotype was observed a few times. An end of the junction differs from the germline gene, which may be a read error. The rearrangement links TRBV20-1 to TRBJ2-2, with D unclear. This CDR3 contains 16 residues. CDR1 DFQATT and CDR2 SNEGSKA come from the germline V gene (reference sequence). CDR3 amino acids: CSARESKVLPTGELFF. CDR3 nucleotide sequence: TGCAGTGCGAGAGAATCGAAAGTTTTACCTACCGGGGAGCTGTTTTTT.

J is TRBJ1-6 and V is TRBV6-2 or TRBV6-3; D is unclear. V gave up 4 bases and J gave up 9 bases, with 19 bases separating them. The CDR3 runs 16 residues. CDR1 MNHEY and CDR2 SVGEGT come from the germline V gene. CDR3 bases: TGTGCCAGCAGTTCGAGTCCGGCCACTAGTGGTTCACCCCTCCACTTT. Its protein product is CASSSSPATSGSPLHF.

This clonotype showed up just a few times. The CDR3 DNA sequence: TGTGCCAGCAGTTCATCAGGGGAATATGGCTACACCTTC. Translating it yields CASSSSGEYGYTF. This rearrangement joins TRBV28 to TRBJ1-2; D may be TRBD1 (6 bases). This CDR3 has 13 amino acids. The germline V gene encodes CDR1 MDHEN and CDR2 SYDVKM. V lost 4 bases and J 5 bases, leaving 11 bases between the germline ends.

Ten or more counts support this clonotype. In DNA form, the CDR3 reads TGTGCCTGGGGGAAGGACAGGGGTTACGAGCAGTACTTC. It encodes CAWGKDRGYEQYF. This chain uses TRBV30 with TRBJ2-7, with 9 bases identical to TRBD1. The CDR3 spans 13 residues. Losses at the gene ends were 5 bases for V and 4 bases for J; bases not matched to a gene: 6. Germline lookup yields CDR1 GTSNPN and CDR2 SVGIG (reference sequence).

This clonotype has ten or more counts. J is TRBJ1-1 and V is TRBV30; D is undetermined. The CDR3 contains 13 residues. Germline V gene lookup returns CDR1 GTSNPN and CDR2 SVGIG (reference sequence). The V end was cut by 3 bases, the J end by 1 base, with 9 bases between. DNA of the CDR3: TGTGCCTGGAGGTCAAAGCGGAACACTGAAGCTTTCTTT. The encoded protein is CAWRSKRNTEAFF.

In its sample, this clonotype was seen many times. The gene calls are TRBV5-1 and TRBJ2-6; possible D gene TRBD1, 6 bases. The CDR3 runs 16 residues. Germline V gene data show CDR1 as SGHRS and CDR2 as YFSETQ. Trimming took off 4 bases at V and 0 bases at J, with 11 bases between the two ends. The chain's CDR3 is CASSARQDSGANVLTF. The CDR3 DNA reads TGCGCCAGCAGCGCCCGACAGGACTCTGGGGCCAACGTCCTGACTTTC.

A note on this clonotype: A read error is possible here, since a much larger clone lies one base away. CDR3 nucleotide sequence: TGTGCCAGCAGTGCGGGACAGACGATATACGAGCAGTACTTC. As protein: CASSAGQTIYEQYF. V usage is TRBV6-1 and J usage is TRBJ2-7; 7 nucleotides match TRBD1. The CDR3 loop spans 14 amino acids. Germline CDR1 reads MNHNS; CDR2 reads SASEGT. After removal of 4 bases from V and 4 bases from J, the junction contained 7 bases not matched to a gene.

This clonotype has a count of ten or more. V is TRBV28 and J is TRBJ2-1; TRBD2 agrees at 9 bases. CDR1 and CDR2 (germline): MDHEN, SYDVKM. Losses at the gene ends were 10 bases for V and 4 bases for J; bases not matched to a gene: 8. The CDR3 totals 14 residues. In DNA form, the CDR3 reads TGTGCCACAGGAGAGCGGGGGGCATACAATGAGCAGTTCTTC. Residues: CATGERGAYNEQFF.